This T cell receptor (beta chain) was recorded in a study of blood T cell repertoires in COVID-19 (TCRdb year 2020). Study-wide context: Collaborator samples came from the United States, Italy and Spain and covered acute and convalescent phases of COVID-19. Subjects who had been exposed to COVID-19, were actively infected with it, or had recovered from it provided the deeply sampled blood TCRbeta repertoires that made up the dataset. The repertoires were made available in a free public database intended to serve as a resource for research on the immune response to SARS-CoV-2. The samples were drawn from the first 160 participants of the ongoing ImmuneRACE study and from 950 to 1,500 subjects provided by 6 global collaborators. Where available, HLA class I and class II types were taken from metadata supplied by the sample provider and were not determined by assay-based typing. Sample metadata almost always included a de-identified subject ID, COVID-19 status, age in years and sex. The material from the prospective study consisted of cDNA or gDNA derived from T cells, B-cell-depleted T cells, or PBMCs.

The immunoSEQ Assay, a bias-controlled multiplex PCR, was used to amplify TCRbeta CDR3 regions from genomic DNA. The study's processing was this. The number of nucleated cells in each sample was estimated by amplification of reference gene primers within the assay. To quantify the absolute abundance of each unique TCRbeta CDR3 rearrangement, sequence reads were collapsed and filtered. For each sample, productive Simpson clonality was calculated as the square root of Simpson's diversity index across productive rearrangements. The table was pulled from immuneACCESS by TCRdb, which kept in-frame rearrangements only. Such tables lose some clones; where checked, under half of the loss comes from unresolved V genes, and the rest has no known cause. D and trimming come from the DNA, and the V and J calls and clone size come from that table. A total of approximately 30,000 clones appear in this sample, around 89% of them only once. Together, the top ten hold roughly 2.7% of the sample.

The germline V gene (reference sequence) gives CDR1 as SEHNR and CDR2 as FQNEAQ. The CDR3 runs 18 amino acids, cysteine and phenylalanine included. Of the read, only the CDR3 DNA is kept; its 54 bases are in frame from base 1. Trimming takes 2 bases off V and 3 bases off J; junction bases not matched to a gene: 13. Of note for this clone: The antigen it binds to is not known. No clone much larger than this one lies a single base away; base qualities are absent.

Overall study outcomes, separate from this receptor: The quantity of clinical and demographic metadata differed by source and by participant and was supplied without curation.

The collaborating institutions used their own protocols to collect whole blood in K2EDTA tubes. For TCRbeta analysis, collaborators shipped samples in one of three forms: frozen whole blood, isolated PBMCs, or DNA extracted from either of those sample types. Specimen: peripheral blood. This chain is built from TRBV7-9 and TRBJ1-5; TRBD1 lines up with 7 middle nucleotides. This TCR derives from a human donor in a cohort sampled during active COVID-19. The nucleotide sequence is TGTGCCAGCAGCTTAACCGGAGGGGACAGTTCGAACAATCAGCCCCAGCATTTT. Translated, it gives CASSLTGGDSSNNQPQHF.